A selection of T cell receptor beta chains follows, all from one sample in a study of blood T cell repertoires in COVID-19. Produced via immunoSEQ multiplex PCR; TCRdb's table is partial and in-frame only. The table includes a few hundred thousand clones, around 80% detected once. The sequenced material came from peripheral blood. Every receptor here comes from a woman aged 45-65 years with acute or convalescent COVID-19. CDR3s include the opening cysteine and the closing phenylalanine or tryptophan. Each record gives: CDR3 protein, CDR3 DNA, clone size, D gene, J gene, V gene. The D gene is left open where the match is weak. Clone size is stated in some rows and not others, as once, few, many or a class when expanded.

CDR3: CASSRERQTYQETQYF; DNA: TGTGCCAGCAGCCGTGAAAGACAGACATACCAAGAGACCCAGTACTTC; size: -; D: -; J: TRBJ2-5; V: TRBV7-2
CDR3: CSASEAGNNSPLHF; DNA: TGCAGTGCTAGTGAGGCAGGGAACAATTCACCCCTCCACTTT; size: -; D: -; J: TRBJ1-6; V: TRBV20-1
CDR3: CARPRTGGTDGYTF; DNA: TGTGCCAGACCCAGGACAGGGGGGACGGATGGCTACACCTTC; size: -; D: TRBD1; J: TRBJ1-2; V: TRBV2
CDR3: CASRMRTGELFF; DNA: TGTGCCAGCAGAATGCGCACCGGGGAGCTGTTTTTT; size: -; D: -; J: TRBJ2-2; V: TRBV28
CDR3: CASNPGQGSYGYTF; DNA: TGCGCCAGCAACCCGGGACAGGGGTCCTATGGCTACACCTTC; size: -; D: TRBD1; J: TRBJ1-2; V: TRBV5-1
CDR3: CASSFTGLGQPQHF; DNA: TGTGCCAGCAGTTTTACAGGGTTAGGACAGCCCCAGCATTTT; size: few; D: -; J: TRBJ1-5; V: TRBV2
CDR3: CASRIAGYQPQHF; DNA: TGTGCAAGTCGGATCGCAGGGTATCAGCCCCAGCATTTT; size: -; D: -; J: TRBJ1-5; V: TRBV12-2
CDR3: CASRPRQGFDTEAFF; DNA: TGTGCCAGCAGGCCTCGACAGGGCTTCGACACTGAAGCTTTCTTT; size: -; D: TRBD1; J: TRBJ1-1; V: TRBV6-2/TRBV6-3
CDR3: CASSLPTGNYGYTF; DNA: TGTGCCAGCAGCTTGCCCACAGGGAACTATGGCTACACCTTC; size: -; D: -; J: TRBJ1-2; V: TRBV5-4
CDR3: CAWRGTSGKGEQFF; DNA: TGTGCCTGGAGAGGGACTAGCGGGAAAGGAGAGCAGTTCTTC; size: -; D: TRBD2; J: TRBJ2-1; V: TRBV30